This T cell receptor beta chain comes out of a study of molecular identifiers for immune sequencing clone quantification. The CDR3 sequence is 13 residues long. The V gene's germline CDR1 is ENHRY and CDR2 SYGVKD. V trimming: 10 bases; J trimming: 0 bases; junction bases outside the gene matches: 3. TCRdb fed the PCR reads into MiXCR, producing one record per CDR3 protein. The sample includes a few hundred thousand distinct CDR3 sequences, roughly 24% of them seen just once. Whole-study results and caveats: Researchers reportedly could pick up spiked Jurkat TCR RNA from one cell mixed into some 1 million naive cells.

Sorting was used to obtain naive CD8 T cells (CD8+CD4-CCR7+CD45RA+). With respect to this clonotype: Its antigen is currently unknown.

The source material was naive CD8+ T cells from blood, with Jurkat cell RNA spiked in. As for subset: FACS-sorted CD8+CD4-CCR7+CD45RA+ naive T cells. The sequence derives from a human donor in good health. Some libraries in this study had Jurkat cell RNA spiked in. The chain combines TRBV10-3 with TRBJ2-3, with TRBD1 matching over 8 bases. CDR3 residues: CANWDRSTDTQYF. As DNA, the CDR3 is TGTGCCAACTGGGACAGGAGCACAGATACGCAGTATTTT.